At least ten counts were recorded for the clone carrying this T cell receptor (beta chain). The antigen is not known. The iRepertoire nested amplicon-rescue multiplex PCR amplified TCR alpha and beta CDR3s from RNA. One-step reverse transcription and amplification started from approximately 100-400 ng of tissue mRNA or PBMC total RNA. TCRdb redid the calling of the multiplex PCR reads with MiXCR, one entry per CDR3 protein. Of about 180,000 distinct CDR3 sequences in the sample, about 47% were seen once. These data originate in a study of glioma-infiltrating T cells. The study, taken as a whole, reports: Tissue and blood shared very few CDR3 sequences. Gliomas, especially low-grade, showed above-expected tissue-blood divergence; non-neoplastic patients showed below.

The CDR3 has 13 residues. Germline assignment: CDR1 LNHDA and CDR2 SQIVND (reference sequence). Trimming stripped 5 bases from V and 3 bases from J, with 8 bases between. Sequenced material: glioma tissue, nonneoplastic brain tissue, or PBMCs (not recorded which). V usage is TRBV19 and J usage is TRBJ1-5; D may be TRBD1 (5 bases). This receptor was identified in a human donor with low-grade glioma or glioblastoma, undergoing nonglioma brain surgery, or in good health (not recorded which). CDR3 sequence: CASSADNNQPQHF. In DNA form, the CDR3 reads TGTGCCAGTAGTGCGGACAACAATCAGCCCCAGCATTTT.